One sample yielded the 10 T cell receptor beta chains listed below, sequenced in a study of T-cell memory formation after mild COVID-19. Each CDR3 protein gets one entry after TCRdb re-called the 5' RACE reads with MiXCR. Here the sample spans under 110,000 distinct CDR3 sequences, 15% to 20% being singletons. What was sequenced was PBMCs or a T cell subset sorted from them (not recorded which). These receptors were collected from an adult woman who had mild COVID-19 (a few samples of this study predate the infection). Cell type and time point are not known.

This clonotype came up a few times. The chain couples TRBV4-1 to TRBJ1-1; D not certain. The germline V gene encodes CDR1 MGHRA and CDR2 YSYEKL. This CDR3 is 17 amino acids long. The germline V and J ends were trimmed by 0 bases and 5 bases, with 19 bases remaining between them. The CDR3 is CASSQEVVAGVGTEAFF. Written as DNA, the CDR3 is TGCGCCAGCAGCCAAGAAGTGGTTGCAGGAGTTGGGACTGAAGCTTTCTTT.

This chain uses TRBV9 with TRBJ2-3; 11 nucleotides align to TRBD2. CDR3 length equals 15 residues. Germline V gene data show CDR1 as SGDLS and CDR2 as YYNGEE. The trim removed 5 bases at V and 1 base at J, leaving 3 bases unmatched. The CDR3 bases are TGTGCCAGCAGGCCGGGACTAGCGGGCACAGATACGCAGTATTTT. Its protein is CASRPGLAGTDTQYF. The whole variable domain, filled in from reference TRBV9 and TRBJ2-3, reads DSGVTQTPKHLITATGQRVTLRCSPRSGDLSVYWYQQSLDQGLQFLIQYYNGEERAKGNILERFSAQQFPDLHSELNLSSLELGDSALYFCASRPGLAGTDTQYFGPGTRLTVL.

In its sample, this clonotype was seen many times. V is TRBV4-1 and J is TRBJ2-1; D gene unclear. This CDR3 has 12 residues. Germline CDR1 MGHRA, CDR2 YSYEKL. V shed 6 bases and J shed 6 bases, with 9 bases lying between them. The CDR3 protein is CASSIGINEQFF. The CDR3 coding sequence is TGCGCCAGCAGTATAGGGATCAATGAGCAGTTCTTC.

In its sample, this clonotype was seen a few times. The chain couples TRBV20-1 to TRBJ1-5; D unresolved. The V gene lost 5 bases and the J gene lost 4 bases, with 15 bases spanning the gap. The CDR3 is made up of 14 amino acids. Germline V CDR1 and CDR2: DFQATT, SNEGSKA (reference sequence). This chain's CDR3 is CSAYEWEGNQPQHF. The CDR3 coding sequence is TGCAGTGCTTATGAATGGGAGGGAAATCAGCCCCAGCATTTT.

The rearrangement uses TRBV5-6 and TRBJ2-5; no definite D call. Trimming pared 2 bases from V and 4 bases from J, leaving 15 bases between. In germline, CDR1 is SGHDT, CDR2 YYEEEE. The CDR3 sequence is 15 residues long. CDR3: CASSFMTARGETQYF. DNA for the CDR3: TGTGCCAGCAGCTTCATGACGGCGCGCGGAGAGACCCAGTACTTC.

The chain links TRBV6-5 to TRBJ2-7, with TRBD1 matching 7 bases. The ends lost 1 base at V and 5 bases at J; junction bases unmatched: 5. Germline V gene data show CDR1 as MNHEY and CDR2 as SVGAGI. The CDR3 has 14 residues. CDR3 protein: CASSYYVGGDEQYF. CDR3 sequence (DNA): TGTGCCAGCAGTTACTATGTAGGGGGCGACGAGCAGTACTTC.

This clonotype was counted between two and nine times. The V call is TRBV7-6, the J call TRBJ1-2; no clear D. This CDR3 spans 14 amino acids. Germline CDR1 SGHVS, CDR2 FNYEAQ. Deletions cut 1 base from V and 5 bases from J, with 11 bases between. The DNA of the CDR3 is TGTGCCAGCAGCTTAGAGGCAGGAACTTATGGCTACACCTTC. Amino acid sequence: CASSLEAGTYGYTF.

V gene TRBV4-1 combines with J gene TRBJ2-7; TRBD1 agrees at 9 bases. CDR3 length: 14 amino acids. The germline V gene encodes CDR1 MGHRA and CDR2 YSYEKL. Trimming cost V 3 bases and J 4 bases; bases outside gene matches: 4. CDR3 region: CASSHGTGIYEQYF. CDR3 in DNA: TGCGCCAGCAGCCACGGGACAGGGATTTACGAGCAGTACTTC.

The genes are TRBV9 and TRBJ2-5; possibly TRBD1 for D (6 bases). This CDR3 has 15 amino acids. The germline V and J ends were trimmed by 4 bases and 5 bases, with 18 bases remaining between them. The germline V gene encodes CDR1 SGDLS and CDR2 YYNGEE. This CDR3 reads CASSPPGQLRETQYF. CDR3 bases: TGTGCCAGCAGCCCCCCCGGACAGCTACGGGAGACCCAGTACTTC.

CDR3 amino acids: CASRLNRDRGTVDTQYF. In nucleotides, the CDR3 is TGTGCCAGCAGATTAAACCGGGACAGGGGAACGGTGGATACGCAGTATTTT. The genes are TRBV6-5 and TRBJ2-3; 10 bases line up with TRBD1. Germline V gives CDR1 MNHEY, CDR2 SVGAGI. Germline trimming cut 6 bases from V and 6 bases from J; bases unmatched to any gene: 15. The CDR3 length is 17 residues.